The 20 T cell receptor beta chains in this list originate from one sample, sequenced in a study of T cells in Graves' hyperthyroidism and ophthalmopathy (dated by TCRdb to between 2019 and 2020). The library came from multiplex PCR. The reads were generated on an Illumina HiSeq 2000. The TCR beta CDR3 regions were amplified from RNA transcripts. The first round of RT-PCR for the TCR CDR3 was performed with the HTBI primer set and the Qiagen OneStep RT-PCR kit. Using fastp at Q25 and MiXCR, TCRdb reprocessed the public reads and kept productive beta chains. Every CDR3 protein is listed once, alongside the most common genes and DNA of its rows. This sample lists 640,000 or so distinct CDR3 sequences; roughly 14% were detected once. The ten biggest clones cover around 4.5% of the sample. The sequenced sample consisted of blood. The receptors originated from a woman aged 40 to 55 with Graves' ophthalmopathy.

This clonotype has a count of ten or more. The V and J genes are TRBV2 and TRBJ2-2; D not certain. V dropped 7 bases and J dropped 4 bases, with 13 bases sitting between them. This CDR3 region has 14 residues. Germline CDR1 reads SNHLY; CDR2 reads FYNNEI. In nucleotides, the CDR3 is TGTGCCAGCACCGAAGGAGTCGGCACCGGGGAGCTGTTTTTT. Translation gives CASTEGVGTGELFF.

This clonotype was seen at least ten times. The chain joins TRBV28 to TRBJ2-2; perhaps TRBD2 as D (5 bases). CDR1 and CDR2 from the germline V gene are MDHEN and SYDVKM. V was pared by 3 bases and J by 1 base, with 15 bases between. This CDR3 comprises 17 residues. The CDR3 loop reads CASSFMEVIKNTGELFF. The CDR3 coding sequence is TGTGCCAGCAGTTTCATGGAGGTTATAAAGAACACCGGGGAGCTGTTTTTT.

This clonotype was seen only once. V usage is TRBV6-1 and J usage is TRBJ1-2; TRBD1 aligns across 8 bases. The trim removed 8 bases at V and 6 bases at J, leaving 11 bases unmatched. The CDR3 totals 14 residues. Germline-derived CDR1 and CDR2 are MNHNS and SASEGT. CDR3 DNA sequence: TGTGCCAGCGGGCCCGACAGGGGCTTGGATGGCTACACCTTC. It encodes CASGPDRGLDGYTF.

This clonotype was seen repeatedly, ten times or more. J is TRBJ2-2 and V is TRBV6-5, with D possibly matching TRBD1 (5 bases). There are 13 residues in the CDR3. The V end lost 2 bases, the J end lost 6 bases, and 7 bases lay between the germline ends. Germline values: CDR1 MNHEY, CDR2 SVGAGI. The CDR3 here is CASSYRGAGELFF. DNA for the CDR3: TGTGCCAGCAGTTACAGGGGTGCCGGGGAGCTGTTTTTT.

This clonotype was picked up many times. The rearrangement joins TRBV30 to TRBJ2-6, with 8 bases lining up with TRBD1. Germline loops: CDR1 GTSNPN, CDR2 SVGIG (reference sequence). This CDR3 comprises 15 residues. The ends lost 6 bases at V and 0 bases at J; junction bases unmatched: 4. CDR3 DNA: TGTGCCTGCCGGACAGGGACCTCTGGGGCCAACGTCCTGACTTTC. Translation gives CACRTGTSGANVLTF.

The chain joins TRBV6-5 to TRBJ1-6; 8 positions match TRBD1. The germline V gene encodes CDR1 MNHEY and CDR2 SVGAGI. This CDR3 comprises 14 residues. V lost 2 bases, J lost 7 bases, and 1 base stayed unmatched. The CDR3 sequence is CASSYDRGNSPLHF. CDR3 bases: TGTGCCAGCAGTTACGACAGGGGCAATTCACCCCTCCACTTT.

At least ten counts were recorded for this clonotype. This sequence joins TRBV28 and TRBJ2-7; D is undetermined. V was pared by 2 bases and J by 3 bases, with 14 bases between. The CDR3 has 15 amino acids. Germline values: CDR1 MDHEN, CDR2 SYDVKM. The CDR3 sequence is CASSLGQGNLYEQYF. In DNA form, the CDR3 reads TGTGCCAGCAGTTTAGGTCAAGGGAACCTCTACGAGCAGTACTTC.

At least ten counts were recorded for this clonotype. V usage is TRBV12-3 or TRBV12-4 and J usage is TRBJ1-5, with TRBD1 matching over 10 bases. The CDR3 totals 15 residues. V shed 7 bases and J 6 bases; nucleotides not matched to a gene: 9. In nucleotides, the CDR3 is TGTGCCAGCACCATTTCGACAGGGGGCCTTCAGCCCCAGCATTTT. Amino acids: CASTISTGGLQPQHF.

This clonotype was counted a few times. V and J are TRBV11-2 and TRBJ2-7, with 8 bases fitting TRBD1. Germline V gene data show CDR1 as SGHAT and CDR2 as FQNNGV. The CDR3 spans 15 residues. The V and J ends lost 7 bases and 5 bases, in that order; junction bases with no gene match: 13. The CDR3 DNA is TGTGCCAGCACCTCGGACAGGGCGAATAGAAACGAGCAGTACTTC. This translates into CASTSDRANRNEQYF.

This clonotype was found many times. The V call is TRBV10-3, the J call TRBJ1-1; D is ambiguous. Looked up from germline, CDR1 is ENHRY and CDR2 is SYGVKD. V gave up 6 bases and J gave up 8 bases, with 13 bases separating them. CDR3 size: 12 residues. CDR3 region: CAIRAEGPEAFF. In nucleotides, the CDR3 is TGTGCCATCAGAGCGGAGGGCCCCGAAGCTTTCTTT.

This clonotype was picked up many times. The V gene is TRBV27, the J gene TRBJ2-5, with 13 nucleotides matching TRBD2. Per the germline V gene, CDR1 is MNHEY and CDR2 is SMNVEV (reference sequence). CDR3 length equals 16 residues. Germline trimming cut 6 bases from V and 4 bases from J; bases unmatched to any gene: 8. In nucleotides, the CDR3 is TGTGCCAGCAGCAAGACTAGCGGGAGGATCCGAGAGACCCAGTACTTC. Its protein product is CASSKTSGRIRETQYF.

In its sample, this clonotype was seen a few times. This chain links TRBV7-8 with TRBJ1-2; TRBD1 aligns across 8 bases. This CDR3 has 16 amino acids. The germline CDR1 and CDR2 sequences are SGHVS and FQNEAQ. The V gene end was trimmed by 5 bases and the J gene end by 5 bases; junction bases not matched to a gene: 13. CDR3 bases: TGTGCCAGCAGCACGGACAGGGTTCCTTACTATTATGGCTACACCTTC. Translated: CASSTDRVPYYYGYTF. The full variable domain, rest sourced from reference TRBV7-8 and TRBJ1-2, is GAGVSQSPRYKVAKRGQDVALRCDPISGHVSLFWYQQALGQGPEFLTYFQNEAQLDKSGLPSDRFFAERPEGSVSTLKIQRTQQEDSAVYLCASSTDRVPYYYGYTFGSGTRLTVV.

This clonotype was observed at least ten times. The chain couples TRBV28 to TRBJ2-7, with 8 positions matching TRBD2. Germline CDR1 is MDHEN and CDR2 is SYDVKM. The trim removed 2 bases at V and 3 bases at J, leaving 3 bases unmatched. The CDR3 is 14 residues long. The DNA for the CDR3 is TGTGCCAGCAGTTTACACCTAGCGGGCTACGAGCAGTACTTC. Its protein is CASSLHLAGYEQYF.

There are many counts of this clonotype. The CDR3 DNA reads as TGTGCCAGCAGCCAGAGCGGGAGGGCCCGTGAGCAGTACTTC. It encodes CASSQSGRAREQYF. The genes are TRBV12-3 or TRBV12-4 and TRBJ2-7; 10 bases map to TRBD2. J was trimmed by 7 bases and V by 6 bases; bases with no gene match: 9. The length of the CDR3 is 14 residues.

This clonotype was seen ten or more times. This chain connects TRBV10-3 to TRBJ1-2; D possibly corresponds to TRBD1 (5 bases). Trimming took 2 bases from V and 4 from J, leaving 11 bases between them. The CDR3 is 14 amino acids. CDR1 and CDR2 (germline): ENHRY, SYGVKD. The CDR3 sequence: CAISEAFTGYGYTF. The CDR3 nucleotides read TGTGCCATCAGTGAGGCCTTTACAGGCTATGGCTACACCTTC.

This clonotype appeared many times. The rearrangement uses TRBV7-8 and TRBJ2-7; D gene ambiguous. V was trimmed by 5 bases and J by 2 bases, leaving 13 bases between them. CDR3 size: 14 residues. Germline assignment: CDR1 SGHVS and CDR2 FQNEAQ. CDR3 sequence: CASSTDKETYEQYF. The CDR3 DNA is TGTGCCAGCAGCACCGATAAAGAAACCTACGAGCAGTACTTC.

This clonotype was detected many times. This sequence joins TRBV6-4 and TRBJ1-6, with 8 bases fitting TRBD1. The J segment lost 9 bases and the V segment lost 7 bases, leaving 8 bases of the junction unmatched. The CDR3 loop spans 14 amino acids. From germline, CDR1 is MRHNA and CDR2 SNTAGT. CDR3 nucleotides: TGTGCCAGCAAAGGACAGGGCGTGGGTTCACCCCTCCACTTT. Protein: CASKGQGVGSPLHF.

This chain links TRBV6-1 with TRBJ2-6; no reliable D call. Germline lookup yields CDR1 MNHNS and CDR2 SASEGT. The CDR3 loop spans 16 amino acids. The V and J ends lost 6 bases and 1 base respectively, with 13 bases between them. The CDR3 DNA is TGTGCCAGCAGCCGAGAGGCAGGATCTGGGGCCAACGTCCTGACTTTC. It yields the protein CASSREAGSGANVLTF.

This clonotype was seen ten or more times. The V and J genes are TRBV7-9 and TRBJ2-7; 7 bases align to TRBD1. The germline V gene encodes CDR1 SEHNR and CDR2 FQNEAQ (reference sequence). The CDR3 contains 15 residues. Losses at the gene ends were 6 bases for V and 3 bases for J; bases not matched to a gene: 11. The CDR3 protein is CASSSSTGLSYEQYF. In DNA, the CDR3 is TGTGCCAGCAGTTCCTCGACAGGGCTTAGCTACGAGCAGTACTTC.

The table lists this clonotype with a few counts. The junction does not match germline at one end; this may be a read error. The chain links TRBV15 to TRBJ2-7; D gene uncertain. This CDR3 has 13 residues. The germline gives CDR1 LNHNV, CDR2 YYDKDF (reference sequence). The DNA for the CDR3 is TGTGCCACCAGCAGAGATCGGGCCTCCCCCACTGACTTC. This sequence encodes CATSRDRASPTDF.